Below, 21 T cell receptor beta chains from the same sample are listed, as sequenced in a study of blood T cells in healthy people across ages. The use of a sample-barcoded 5' primer and a J-beta primer mix characterized a second PCR of about 7 to 12 cycles. TCRdb reanalysed the 5' RACE reads using MiXCR and keeps one entry per CDR3 protein. Among 720,000 or so distinct CDR3 sequences listed, around 43% were seen once. The sequencing input was blood. Receptors originate from a man older than 75 in good health.

CDR3 loop: CSAGWVNEQYF. CDR3 DNA sequence: TGCAGTGCCGGTTGGGTCAACGAGCAGTACTTC. The chain carries TRBV20-1 and TRBJ2-5; D gene unclear. TRBJ2-7 matches the DNA end more closely, so the J call is doubtful. Germline V gives CDR1 DFQATT, CDR2 SNEGSKA (reference sequence). The length of the CDR3 is 11 residues.

As regards this clonotype: A read error may account for a junction end that differs from germline. The chain employs TRBV2 and TRBJ1-6; 7 bases agree with TRBD1. CDR1 SNHLY and CDR2 FYNNEI come from the germline V gene. This CDR3 comprises 14 residues. The CDR3 nucleotides are TGTGTCAGCAGACCCGGGACAGCTAATTCACCCCTCCACTTT. Translating it yields CVSRPGTANSPLHF.

This rearrangement joins TRBV12-3 or TRBV12-4 to TRBJ2-7, with a weak D call TRBD2 (7 bases). The CDR3 runs to 18 residues. V lost 4 bases to trimming and J lost 0 bases, with 22 bases between them. Here the CDR3 DNA reads TGTGCCAGCAGTTCGTCCTTAGGGGGGGTTGGGAACTCCTACGAGCAGTACTTC. Protein product: CASSSSLGGVGNSYEQYF.

The V and J genes are TRBV7-9 and TRBJ1-2; a possible D gene is TRBD1 (6 bases). Germline values: CDR1 SEHNR, CDR2 FQNEAQ (reference sequence). The CDR3 contains 13 residues. Between the trimmed V and J ends, which lost 10 bases and 2 bases, there was a span of 14 bases. CDR3 loop: CATNRDLNYGYTF. Here the CDR3 DNA reads TGTGCCACTAACAGGGACTTGAACTATGGCTACACCTTC.

This clonotype appeared a few times. The V and J genes are TRBV7-9 and TRBJ2-5; TRBD1 is a possible D gene (6 bases). Trimming stripped 2 bases from V and 3 bases from J, with 13 bases between. The CDR3 spans 15 residues. In germline, CDR1 is SEHNR, CDR2 FQNEAQ (reference sequence). This CDR3 is CASSLRQGLEETQYF. CDR3 DNA sequence: TGTGCCAGCAGCTTACGGCAGGGGTTGGAAGAGACCCAGTACTTC.

The chain is built from TRBV6-5 and TRBJ2-1; the D is unclear. The CDR3 is 14 residues long. Trimming took 0 bases from V and 3 from J, leaving 6 bases between them. Germline values: CDR1 MNHEY, CDR2 SVGAGI. The CDR3 DNA is TGTGCCAGCAGTTACTCTGCTTACTACAATGAGCAGTTCTTC. Translated, it gives CASSYSAYYNEQFF.

The V call is TRBV5-1, the J call TRBJ2-7; tentatively, D is TRBD1 (6 bases). The CDR3 has 13 residues. Per germline, CDR1 SGHRS and CDR2 YFSETQ. V lost 4 bases and J 7 bases, leaving 15 bases between the germline ends. For the CDR3, the DNA is TGCGCCAGCAGCCAGGGACATGGGAATGAGCAGTACTTC. Amino acid sequence: CASSQGHGNEQYF.

This clonotype was observed a handful of times. The V and J genes are TRBV3-1 and TRBJ1-2; D not certain. The CDR3 runs to 14 residues. The ends were cut back, 3 bases at V and 5 bases at J, with 13 bases in the middle. Germline V gene lookup returns CDR1 LGHDT and CDR2 YNNKEL (reference sequence). CDR3 sequence: CASSHNTGPYGYTF. CDR3 coding DNA: TGTGCCAGCAGCCATAACACTGGACCATATGGCTACACCTTC.

This clonotype turned up a few times. The J gene is TRBJ2-3, the V gene TRBV2; D is perhaps TRBD2 (6 bases). Germline lookup yields CDR1 SNHLY and CDR2 FYNNEI. V lost 7 bases and J 1 base, leaving 12 bases between the germline ends. The CDR3 is made up of 14 amino acids. This chain's CDR3 is CASTRLVGTDTQYF. Written as DNA, the CDR3 is TGTGCCAGCACCCGACTAGTGGGCACAGATACGCAGTATTTT.

This chain joins TRBV7-2 and TRBJ2-4; D is ambiguous. Trimming took off 5 bases at V and 0 bases at J, with 5 bases between the two ends. This CDR3 region has 13 residues. Germline V gene data show CDR1 as SGHTA and CDR2 as FQGNSA. CDR3 nucleotides: TGTGCCAGCAGCGAGAGAGCCAAAAACATTCAGTACTTC. This codes for CASSERAKNIQYF.

J is TRBJ2-1 and V is TRBV6-5; 11 nucleotides agree with TRBD2. This CDR3 comprises 13 residues. Germline assignment: CDR1 MNHEY and CDR2 SVGAGI. Trimming took 7 bases from V and 9 from J; bases not matched to a gene: 5. This CDR3 reads CASMGTSGGEQFF. The CDR3 DNA is TGTGCCAGCATGGGGACTAGCGGCGGTGAGCAGTTCTTC.

The rearrangement links TRBV18 to TRBJ1-1, with TRBD1 as a possible D gene (6 bases). In germline, CDR1 is KGHSH, CDR2 LQKENI. The ends were cut back, 2 bases at V and 4 bases at J, with 11 bases in the middle. This CDR3 region has 14 residues. In DNA form, the CDR3 reads TGTGCCAGCTCACCAGGGCAGGGGATCACTGAAGCTTTCTTT. This codes for CASSPGQGITEAFF.

CDR3 DNA sequence: TGTGCCAGCACCAAATACCGGGACAGGGGAAGCAATCAGCCCCAGCATTTT. This codes for CASTKYRDRGSNQPQHF. The chain recombines TRBV12-3 or TRBV12-4 with TRBJ1-5; 10 bases are shared with TRBD1. Germline trimming cut 7 bases from V and 1 base from J; bases unmatched to any gene: 10. The CDR3 is 17 residues long.

DNA of the CDR3: TGTGCCAGCAGCCCTCCGGGACCACGTAAATTCAAATACGAGCAGTACTTC. Translated: CASSPPGPRKFKYEQYF. The J gene is TRBJ2-7, the V gene TRBV7-2; tentatively, D is TRBD1 or TRBD2 (5 bases each). V gave up 5 bases and J gave up 4 bases, with 24 bases separating them. Germline V gives CDR1 SGHTA, CDR2 FQGNSA. CDR3 size: 17 residues.

V usage is TRBV7-2 and J usage is TRBJ2-5, with no clear D. The CDR3 spans 14 residues. V shed 2 bases and J shed 1 base, with 8 bases lying between them. Germline lookup yields CDR1 SGHTA and CDR2 FQGNSA. CDR3 nucleotide sequence: TGTGCCAGCAGCTTAACGACATTCCAAGAGACCCAGTACTTC. Amino acid sequence: CASSLTTFQETQYF.

This clonotype has just a few counts. The rearrangement joins TRBV6-2 or TRBV6-3 to TRBJ2-1; 11 bases are shared with TRBD2. There are 15 residues in the CDR3. The germline CDR1 and CDR2 sequences are MNHEY and SVGEGT. V lost 6 bases, J lost 7 bases, and 8 bases stayed unmatched. The CDR3 coding sequence is TGTGCCAGCAGCCTACTAGCGGGAGTCCGGAATGAGCAGTTCTTC. Translation gives CASSLLAGVRNEQFF.

In this sample, this clonotype turned up a few times. The CDR3 region is CSVEARSTNYGYTF. The CDR3 bases are TGCAGCGTTGAAGCCAGGTCGACTAACTATGGCTACACCTTC. The chain recombines TRBV29-1 with TRBJ1-2; D remains ambiguous. Germline CDR1 SQVTM, CDR2 ANQGSEA. V lost 1 base, J lost 0 bases, and 9 bases lay in between. The CDR3 loop spans 14 amino acids.

V is TRBV7-9 and J is TRBJ2-3, with 13 bases identical to TRBD2. Trimming removed 5 bases from V and 4 bases from J; junction bases left unmatched: 9. CDR1 is SEHNR, CDR2 FQNEAQ, per germline (reference sequence). The CDR3 contains 17 residues. CDR3 sequence (DNA): TGTGCCAGCAGCGAAGGACTAGCGGGAGATCTTGCAGATACGCAGTATTTT. Translation: CASSEGLAGDLADTQYF. The full variable domain, its missing parts supplied by reference TRBV7-9 and TRBJ2-3, is DTGVSQNPRHKITKRGQNVTFRCDPISEHNRLYWYRQTLGQGPEFLTYFQNEAQLEKSRLLSDRFSAERPKGSFSTLEIQRTEQGDSAMYLCASSEGLAGDLADTQYFGPGTRLTVL.

The chain is built from TRBV5-4 and TRBJ2-7; the match to TRBD2 covers 11 bases. V lost 3 bases and J lost 2; bases outside the gene matches: 7. This CDR3 comprises 16 residues. Germline V lookup: CDR1 SGHNT, CDR2 YYREEE (reference sequence). The CDR3 DNA sequence: TGTGCCAGCAGCTCTAGGGCTAGCGGGAGGCCCTACGAGCAGTACTTC. Its protein product is CASSSRASGRPYEQYF. The complete variable domain, with remaining parts taken from reference TRBV5-4 and TRBJ2-7, reads ETGVTQSPTHLIKTRGQQVTLRCSSQSGHNTVSWYQQALGQGPQFIFQYYREEENGRGNFPPRFSGLQFPNYSSELNVNALELDDSALYLCASSSRASGRPYEQYFGPGTRLTVT.

This clonotype was recorded a few times. The V and J genes are TRBV29-1 and TRBJ2-5; D not certain. V lost 7 bases, J lost 5 bases, and 11 bases lay in between. The CDR3 has 11 residues. Germline CDR1 is SQVTM and CDR2 is ANQGSEA. The CDR3 DNA reads TGCAGCGCATTAGTGGGGGAGACCCAGTACTTC. Its protein is CSALVGETQYF.

The V gene is TRBV7-9, the J gene TRBJ1-3; D is unresolved. This CDR3 has 15 residues. V lost 2 bases and J 0 bases, leaving 8 bases between the germline ends. Germline values: CDR1 SEHNR, CDR2 FQNEAQ (reference sequence). The CDR3 DNA reads as TGTGCCAGCAGCTTATTCGAAAGCTCTGGAAACACCATATATTTT. Its protein is CASSLFESSGNTIYF. The whole variable domain, filled in from reference TRBV7-9 and TRBJ1-3, reads DTGVSQNPRHKITKRGQNVTFRCDPISEHNRLYWYRQTLGQGPEFLTYFQNEAQLEKSRLLSDRFSAERPKGSFSTLEIQRTEQGDSAMYLCASSLFESSGNTIYFGEGSWLTVV.